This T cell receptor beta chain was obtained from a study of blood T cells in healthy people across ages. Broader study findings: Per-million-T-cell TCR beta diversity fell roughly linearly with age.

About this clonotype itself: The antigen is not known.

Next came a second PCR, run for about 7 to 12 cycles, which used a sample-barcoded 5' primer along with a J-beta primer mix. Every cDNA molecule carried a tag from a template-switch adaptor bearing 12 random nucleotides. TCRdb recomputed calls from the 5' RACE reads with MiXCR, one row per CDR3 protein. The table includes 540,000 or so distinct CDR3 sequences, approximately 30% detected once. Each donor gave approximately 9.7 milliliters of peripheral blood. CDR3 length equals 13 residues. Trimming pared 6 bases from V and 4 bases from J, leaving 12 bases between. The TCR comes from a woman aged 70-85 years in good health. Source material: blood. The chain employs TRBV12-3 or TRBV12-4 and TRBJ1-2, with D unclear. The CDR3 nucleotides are TGTGCCAGCAGGTGTTTCGGGCCCTATGGCTACACCTTC. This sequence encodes CASRCFGPYGYTF.